Following are 23 T cell receptor beta chains from one sample sequenced in a study of blood T cell repertoires in COVID-19. TCRdb keeps only in-frame clones here, not all; method: immunoSEQ multiplex PCR. The table includes 200,000 to 300,000 clones, 65% to 90% detected once. Material for sequencing was peripheral blood. Receptors were obtained from a man in his thirties or forties with active or convalescent COVID-19.

V is TRBV19 and J is TRBJ2-1; 12 bases agree with TRBD2. The V segment lost 3 bases and the J segment 8 bases; nucleotides outside the gene matches: 8. This CDR3 has 16 amino acids. Germline values: CDR1 LNHDA, CDR2 SQIVND (reference sequence). The CDR3 DNA reads as TGTGCCAGTAGTATTGAACGACTAGCGGGGGCGGATGAGCAGTTCTTC. Its translation: CASSIERLAGADEQFF.

The chain carries TRBV2 and TRBJ2-7; TRBD2 might be the D (5 bases). This CDR3 contains 14 residues. Germline CDR1 reads SNHLY; CDR2 reads FYNNEI. The V end lost 7 bases, the J end lost 0 bases, and 13 bases lay between the germline ends. This CDR3 is CASMKRAGSYEQYF. The CDR3 nucleotides read TGTGCCAGCATGAAGAGGGCAGGCTCCTACGAGCAGTACTTC. Full variable domain (remainder filled in from reference TRBV2 and TRBJ2-7): EPEVTQTPSHQVTQMGQEVILRCVPISNHLYFYWYRQILGQKVEFLVSFYNNEISEKSEIFDDQFSVERPDGSNFTLKIRSTKLEDSAMYFCASMKRAGSYEQYFGPGTRLTVT.

The V call is TRBV7-9, the J call TRBJ1-6, with D possibly TRBD1 on 6 matching bases. Trimming shortened V by 1 base and J by 6 bases, and 10 bases separated the two germline ends. Germline V lookup: CDR1 SEHNR, CDR2 FQNEAQ (reference sequence). The CDR3 contains 15 residues. This CDR3 is CASSLGTDLNSPLHF. CDR3 in DNA: TGTGCCAGCAGCTTAGGGACAGACCTTAATTCACCCCTCCACTTT. Variable domain in full (rest from reference TRBV7-9 and TRBJ1-6): DTGVSQNPRHKITKRGQNVTFRCDPISEHNRLYWYRQTLGQGPEFLTYFQNEAQLEKSRLLSDRFSAERPKGSFSTLEIQRTEQGDSAMYLCASSLGTDLNSPLHFGNGTRLTVT.

The chain joins TRBV7-6 to TRBJ2-1; no clear D gene. From germline, CDR1 is SGHVS and CDR2 FNYEAQ. The CDR3 sequence is 15 residues long. Trimming removed 1 base at V and 7 bases at J, with 14 bases between. CDR3 bases: TGTGCCAGCAGCTTAGGTTCGGTTTCGGTGAATGAGCAGTTCTTC. This translates into CASSLGSVSVNEQFF.

The chain joins TRBV5-1 to TRBJ1-2, with D hard to call. The CDR3 spans 14 residues. Germline V gene lookup returns CDR1 SGHRS and CDR2 YFSETQ. Trimming pared 4 bases from V and 0 bases from J, leaving 10 bases between. DNA for the CDR3: TGCGCCAGCAGCCTCGACGGAGCTAACTATGGCTACACCTTC. Protein product: CASSLDGANYGYTF.

This rearrangement joins TRBV28 to TRBJ1-4, with a possible D match to TRBD1 (5 bases). V was clipped by 3 bases and J by 5 bases, with 13 bases between them. The CDR3 extends over 15 amino acids. Germline V gene data show CDR1 as MDHEN and CDR2 as SYDVKM. This CDR3 is CASSLVDSPNEKLFF. CDR3 DNA sequence: TGTGCCAGCAGTTTGGTCGACAGTCCGAATGAAAAACTGTTTTTT.

V and J are TRBV6-5 and TRBJ2-2, with D maybe TRBD1 (5 bases). The CDR3 covers 15 residues. Trimming took 0 bases from V and 4 from J, leaving 9 bases between them. Germline-derived CDR1 and CDR2 are MNHEY and SVGAGI. The CDR3, as DNA: TGTGCCAGCAGTTACTCTCAGGGCGGCACCGGGGAGCTGTTTTTT. This codes for CASSYSQGGTGELFF.

The table lists this clone with a count of one. CDR3 in amino acids: CASSLRGGETQYF. The CDR3, as DNA: TGCGCCAGCAGCTTACGGGGGGGAGAGACCCAGTACTTC. The chain employs TRBV5-1 and TRBJ2-5, with TRBD2 matching 8 bases. V trimming: 2 bases; J trimming: 4 bases; junction bases outside the gene matches: 1. This CDR3 is built from 13 residues. CDR1 is SGHRS, CDR2 YFSETQ, per germline. Filled out from reference TRBV5-1 and TRBJ2-5, the complete variable domain reads KAGVTQTPRYLIKTRGQQVTLSCSPISGHRSVSWYQQTPGQGLQFLFEYFSETQRNKGNFPGRFSGRQFSNSRSEMNVSTLELGDSALYLCASSLRGGETQYFGPGTRLLVL.

The J gene is TRBJ2-1, the V gene TRBV5-1; D possibly corresponds to TRBD2 (6 bases). The CDR3 has 12 residues. V lost 6 bases and J 6 bases, leaving 10 bases between the germline ends. The germline gives CDR1 SGHRS, CDR2 YFSETQ. For the CDR3, the DNA is TGCGCCAGCACTAGCGAGGGCAATGAGCAGTTCTTC. It translates to CASTSEGNEQFF.

V usage is TRBV4-3 and J usage is TRBJ1-5; D may be TRBD1 (6 bases). The CDR3 is 17 amino acids. V shed 0 bases and J shed 3 bases, with 15 bases lying between them. Germline V gives CDR1 LGHNA, CDR2 YSLEER. CDR3 nucleotides: TGCGCCAGCAGCCAAGAGCTTGCGGGGGCCATCAATCAGCCCCAGCATTTT. Translated: CASSQELAGAINQPQHF.

This sequence joins TRBV5-5 and TRBJ1-1; D gene ambiguous. The germline V gene has CDR1 SGHKS and CDR2 YYEKEE (reference sequence). Between the trimmed V and J ends, which lost 0 bases and 6 bases, there was a span of 18 bases. There are 16 residues in the CDR3. CDR3 residues: CASSLGARAGLSEAFF. DNA of the CDR3: TGTGCCAGCAGCTTGGGGGCTCGGGCAGGACTGTCTGAAGCTTTCTTT. Together with reference TRBV5-5 and TRBJ1-1, the CDR3 gives the full variable domain: DAGVTQSPTHLIKTRGQQVTLRCSPISGHKSVSWYQQVLGQGPQFIFQYYEKEERGRGNFPDRFSARQFPNYSSELNVNALLLGDSALYLCASSLGARAGLSEAFFGQGTRLTVV.

This chain uses TRBV29-1 with TRBJ1-2; D gene ambiguous. The CDR3 totals 14 residues. Trimming pared 4 bases from V and 0 bases from J, leaving 12 bases between. Germline V CDR1 and CDR2: SQVTM, ANQGSEA. The CDR3 region is CSVALEITNYGYTF. CDR3 bases: TGCAGCGTTGCGCTCGAGATTACTAACTATGGCTACACCTTC. Drawing the rest from reference TRBV29-1 and TRBJ1-2, the complete variable domain is SAVISQKPSRDICQRGTSLTIQCQVDSQVTMMFWYRQQPGQSLTLIATANQGSEATYESGFVIDKFPISRPNLTFSTLTVSNMSPEDSSIYLCSVALEITNYGYTFGSGTRLTVV.

V and J are TRBV5-1 and TRBJ1-2; D gene uncertain. Trimming pared 2 bases from V and 8 bases from J, leaving 13 bases between. The CDR3 spans 13 residues. Germline V gene sequence: CDR1 SGHRS, CDR2 YFSETQ. In DNA form, the CDR3 reads TGCGCCAGCAGCTTTTCCGGTAACGAGGGCTACACCTTC. It specifies CASSFSGNEGYTF.

The gene calls are TRBV9 and TRBJ1-2, with TRBD1 matching 7 bases. The CDR3 spans 17 residues. The V gene's germline CDR1 is SGDLS and CDR2 YYNGEE. J lost 3 bases, V lost 0 bases, and 11 bases had no gene match. The CDR3 here is CASSVATPRQGDYGYTF. The CDR3 DNA sequence: TGTGCCAGCAGCGTAGCCACCCCTCGACAGGGTGACTATGGCTACACCTTC.

This chain connects TRBV19 to TRBJ2-5; possibly TRBD1 for D (6 bases). The V gene lost 1 base and the J gene lost 3 bases, with 12 bases spanning the gap. From germline, CDR1 is LNHDA and CDR2 SQIVND (reference sequence). The CDR3 extends over 15 amino acids. The CDR3, as DNA: TGTGCCAGTAGTATAGGGGGGACAATCGAAGAGACCCAGTACTTC. Its protein product is CASSIGGTIEETQYF.

CDR3 region: CASSQVQGSVGPNGYTF. CDR3 bases: TGTGCCAGCAGCCAAGTACAGGGCTCGGTGGGGCCCAATGGCTACACCTTC. This chain uses TRBV3-1 (or the pseudogene TRBV3-2) with TRBJ1-2; possibly TRBD1 for D (6 bases). Germline-derived CDR1 and CDR2 are LGHDT and YNNKEL (reference sequence). The ends were cut back, 1 base at V and 6 bases at J, with 21 bases in the middle. The length of the CDR3 is 17 residues.

This rearrangement joins TRBV9 to TRBJ2-5; D possibly corresponds to TRBD1 (6 bases). Germline lookup yields CDR1 SGDLS and CDR2 YYNGEE. V lost 5 bases and J 0 bases, leaving 11 bases between the germline ends. This CDR3 has 14 residues. CDR3 sequence (DNA): TGTGCCAGCAGTGGGGACACCTACCAAGAGACCCAGTACTTC. Translation gives CASSGDTYQETQYF.

The V gene is TRBV27, the J gene TRBJ1-6, with 7 bases fitting TRBD1. Per germline, CDR1 MNHEY and CDR2 SMNVEV (reference sequence). V lost 5 bases, J lost 6 bases, and 13 bases stayed unmatched. The CDR3 covers 17 residues. The CDR3 sequence: CASSPTLRQGPNSPLHF. As DNA, the CDR3 is TGTGCCAGCAGTCCTACCCTCCGACAGGGTCCTAATTCACCCCTCCACTTT.

This clone was picked up a small number of times. The chain uses TRBV5-1 and TRBJ2-7; weak D call: TRBD2 (5 bases). V gave up 0 bases and J gave up 5 bases, with 9 bases separating them. Looked up from germline, CDR1 is SGHRS and CDR2 is YFSETQ. CDR3 size: 13 residues. The CDR3 is CASSLVLAHEQYF. In DNA form, the CDR3 reads TGCGCCAGCAGCTTGGTGCTAGCCCACGAGCAGTACTTC.

The chain combines TRBV7-9 with TRBJ1-2; the match to TRBD1 covers 8 bases. There are 14 residues in the CDR3. Germline V gene data show CDR1 as SEHNR and CDR2 as FQNEAQ (reference sequence). Trimming at V came to 2 bases and at J to 8 bases, leaving 7 bases not matched to a gene. The CDR3 DNA follows: TGTGCCAGCAGCTTATTACAGGGGGTTTACGGCTACACCTTC. This encodes CASSLLQGVYGYTF.

V and J are TRBV6-6 and TRBJ2-7; TRBD1 matches 8 bases. Germline-derived CDR1 and CDR2 are MNHNY and SVGAGI (reference sequence). The CDR3 has 16 residues. With V trimmed by 0 bases and J by 7 bases, 11 bases remained unmatched. The CDR3 nucleotides read TGTGCCAGCAGTTACTCTAGTACAGGGGGATTGCGGGAGCAGTACTTC. It encodes CASSYSSTGGLREQYF.

This chain links TRBV4-2 with TRBJ1-1, with a weak D call TRBD1 (5 bases). Germline-derived CDR1 and CDR2 are LGHNA and YNFKEQ. V was trimmed by 8 bases and J by 1 base, leaving 11 bases between them. The CDR3 runs 13 residues. This chain's CDR3 is CASGSQGNTEAFF. In nucleotides, the CDR3 is TGTGCCAGCGGTTCTCAGGGGAACACTGAAGCTTTCTTT.

The chain combines TRBV5-6 with TRBJ2-3; D unresolved. The germline CDR1 and CDR2 sequences are SGHDT and YYEEEE. This CDR3 is built from 13 residues. V lost 0 bases and J lost 11, with 13 bases in between. The CDR3 loop is CASSLDRWLEQYF. The CDR3 nucleotides read TGTGCCAGCAGCTTGGATCGTTGGCTTGAGCAGTATTTT.